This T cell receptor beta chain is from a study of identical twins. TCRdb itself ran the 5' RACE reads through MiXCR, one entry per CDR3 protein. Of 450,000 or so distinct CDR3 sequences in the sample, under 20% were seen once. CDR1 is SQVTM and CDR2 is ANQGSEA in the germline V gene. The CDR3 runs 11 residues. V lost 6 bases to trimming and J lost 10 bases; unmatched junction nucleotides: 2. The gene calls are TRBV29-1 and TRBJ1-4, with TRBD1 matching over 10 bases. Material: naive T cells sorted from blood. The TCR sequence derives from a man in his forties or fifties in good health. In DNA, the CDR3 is TGCAGCGTGGGGACAGGGGCAAAACTGTTTTTT. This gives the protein CSVGTGAKLFF.